The next 26 T cell receptor beta chains were all read from a single sample in a study of cytomegalovirus exposure and HLA in healthy donors. The PCR employed 60 Vbeta primers together with 13 Jbeta primers. Using immunoSEQ multiplex PCR, the repertoire was profiled, and TCRdb retains in-frame clones only, with some absent. This sample has about 160,000 clones, with less than 80% found just once. The sequenced sample was PBMCs. The receptors stem from a man aged 40-50 years in good health and CMV-seronegative.

This clone has a single count. V and J are TRBV25-1 and TRBJ1-2, with D tentatively TRBD1 (6 bases). Trimming left V 5 bases short and J 8 bases short, with 15 bases between. The CDR3 extends over 13 amino acids. Germline CDR1 reads MGHDK; CDR2 reads SYGVNS. CDR3 in amino acids: CASSSGEIGGYTF. The DNA for the CDR3 is TGTGCCAGCAGTTCAGGGGAGATAGGCGGCTACACCTTC.

The chain has TRBV19 and TRBJ2-7; 7 bases agree with TRBD2. V dropped 4 bases and J dropped 4; count of bases not matched to a gene: 4. The CDR3 totals 13 residues. Germline CDR1 LNHDA, CDR2 SQIVND (reference sequence). CDR3 loop: CASSSLAEYEQYF. The CDR3 coding sequence is TGTGCCAGTAGTAGTCTAGCGGAATACGAGCAGTACTTC. Complete variable domain (other parts from reference TRBV19 and TRBJ2-7): DGGITQSPKYLFRKEGQNVTLSCEQNLNHDAMYWYRQDPGQGLRLIYYSQIVNDFQKGDIAEGYSVSREKKESFPLTVTSAQKNPTAFYLCASSSLAEYEQYFGPGTRLTVT.

This chain links TRBV19 with TRBJ2-7; the match to TRBD1 covers 7 bases. The germline gives CDR1 LNHDA, CDR2 SQIVND (reference sequence). V lost 7 bases to trimming and J lost 1 base; unmatched junction nucleotides: 7. The CDR3 has 14 residues. The chain's CDR3 is CASTQGVGSYEQYF. As DNA, the CDR3 is TGTGCCAGTACCCAGGGGGTTGGTTCCTACGAGCAGTACTTC.

V usage is TRBV7-6 and J usage is TRBJ2-4, with 7 bases aligning to TRBD1. Looked up from germline, CDR1 is SGHVS and CDR2 is FNYEAQ. This CDR3 is built from 14 residues. With 1 base clipped from V and 7 bases from J, the junction kept 4 bases outside the gene matches. The CDR3 loop is CASSLGQGYNIQYF. In nucleotides, the CDR3 is TGTGCCAGCAGCTTAGGACAGGGCTATAACATTCAGTACTTC.

V usage is TRBV7-2 and J usage is TRBJ2-7; D may be TRBD2 (6 bases). V lost 3 bases, J lost 6 bases, and 21 bases lay in between. The CDR3 consists of 16 residues. Germline loops: CDR1 SGHTA, CDR2 FQGNSA. The CDR3 loop reads CASSFLSGRRGSEQYF. In DNA form, the CDR3 reads TGTGCCAGCAGCTTTCTCTCGGGACGGAGGGGTTCCGAGCAGTACTTC.

The DNA of the CDR3 is TGCGCCAGCAGCTTGGCGGGTGGGAGGGTCTACGAGCAGTACTTC. It specifies CASSLAGGRVYEQYF. This chain uses TRBV5-1 with TRBJ2-7; 7 nucleotides align to TRBD2. Trimming removed 0 bases from V and 3 bases from J; junction bases left unmatched: 6. This CDR3 is built from 15 residues. The germline V gene has CDR1 SGHRS and CDR2 YFSETQ.

V and J are TRBV5-8 and TRBJ2-1; tentatively, D is TRBD2 (5 bases). Germline assignment: CDR1 SGHTS and CDR2 YDEGEE. CDR3 length equals 13 residues. Trimming took 1 base from V and 8 from J, leaving 10 bases between them. The CDR3 DNA sequence: TGTGCCAGCAGCTTGAGGTCTAGCTATGAGCAGTTCTTC. It encodes CASSLRSSYEQFF.

This clone was seen only once. This chain's CDR3 is CASSIADRNYGYTF. The CDR3 DNA sequence: TGTGCCAGTAGTATAGCCGACAGAAACTATGGCTACACCTTC. The V gene is TRBV19, the J gene TRBJ1-2, with a possible D match to TRBD1 (5 bases). Trimming left V 1 base short and J 2 bases short, with 8 bases between. The CDR3 totals 14 residues. The germline V gene has CDR1 LNHDA and CDR2 SQIVND (reference sequence).

The J gene is TRBJ2-5, the V gene TRBV5-1; D may be TRBD1 (5 bases). Matching the DNA end better, TRBJ2-7 makes the J call doubtful. Germline loops: CDR1 SGHRS, CDR2 YFSETQ. The CDR3 loop spans 14 amino acids. The CDR3 protein is CASSVGWGAYEQYF. The CDR3 DNA follows: TGCGCCAGCAGCGTGGGGTGGGGCGCCTACGAGCAGTACTTC.

The chain carries TRBV11-2 and TRBJ2-6, with no clear D. Germline loops: CDR1 SGHAT, CDR2 FQNNGV. Trimming cost V 3 bases and J 2 bases, with 5 bases left between them. The CDR3 sequence is 14 residues long. CDR3 sequence: CASSFETGANVLTF. CDR3 nucleotides: TGTGCCAGCAGCTTTGAGACTGGGGCCAACGTCCTGACTTTC.

The CDR3 DNA reads TGTGCCAGCAGCTTAGAGCCAAATAACCCCTACGAGCAGTACTTC. It specifies CASSLEPNNPYEQYF. This rearrangement joins TRBV7-8 to TRBJ2-7; the D is unclear. The ends were cut back, 1 base at V and 2 bases at J, with 12 bases in the middle. Germline lookup yields CDR1 SGHVS and CDR2 FQNEAQ. This CDR3 is 15 amino acids long.

V usage is TRBV18 and J usage is TRBJ2-5; D unresolved. The J call is in doubt because the DNA end fits TRBJ2-7 better. From germline, CDR1 is KGHSH and CDR2 LQKENI. The CDR3 contains 12 residues. The CDR3, as DNA: TGTGCCAGCTCACAAAACAGCTACGAGCAGTACTTC. Residues: CASSQNSYEQYF.

J is TRBJ2-3 and V is TRBV29-1; unclear D gene. This CDR3 comprises 13 residues. Germline V gives CDR1 SQVTM, CDR2 ANQGSEA. V shed 3 bases and J shed 4 bases, with 11 bases lying between them. In DNA form, the CDR3 reads TGCAGCGTTGATGGGCAGAACCCAGATACGCAGTATTTT. Translated, it gives CSVDGQNPDTQYF.

The chain uses TRBV7-9 and TRBJ2-1, with TRBD1 as a possible D gene (5 bases). V lost 2 bases and J 7 bases, leaving 9 bases between the germline ends. The length of the CDR3 is 13 residues. CDR1 and CDR2 (germline): SEHNR, FQNEAQ (reference sequence). CDR3 nucleotides: TGTGCCAGCAGCTTACGCAAGGGGAATGAGCAGTTCTTC. Its protein is CASSLRKGNEQFF. The whole variable domain, filled in from reference TRBV7-9 and TRBJ2-1, reads DTGVSQNPRHKITKRGQNVTFRCDPISEHNRLYWYRQTLGQGPEFLTYFQNEAQLEKSRLLSDRFSAERPKGSFSTLEIQRTEQGDSAMYLCASSLRKGNEQFFGPGTRLTVL.

This rearrangement joins TRBV6-5 to TRBJ2-2, with D possibly being TRBD1 (5 bases). Looked up from germline, CDR1 is MNHEY and CDR2 is SVGAGI. The germline V and J ends were trimmed by 6 bases and 0 bases, with 11 bases remaining between them. The CDR3 runs to 15 residues. For the CDR3, the DNA is TGTGCCAGCAGCACAGGAGACGCGAACACCGGGGAGCTGTTTTTT. This translates into CASSTGDANTGELFF.

The chain has TRBV28 and TRBJ2-7; D gene uncertain. The germline CDR1 and CDR2 sequences are MDHEN and SYDVKM. This CDR3 contains 14 residues. Deletions cut 3 bases from V and 4 bases from J, with 13 bases between. DNA for the CDR3: TGTGCCAGCAGTTTTCGTTCCGAGCGATACGAGCAGTACTTC. Amino acid sequence: CASSFRSERYEQYF.

This clone was counted a single time. The chain recombines TRBV11-2 with TRBJ2-7, with D maybe TRBD2 (6 bases). Germline CDR1 reads SGHAT; CDR2 reads FQNNGV. This CDR3 is 16 amino acids long. Trimming pared 2 bases from V and 4 bases from J, leaving 18 bases between. The DNA for the CDR3 is TGTGCCAGCAGCTTATGGAGGCGGGGAGGCCTATACGAGCAGTACTTC. Its translation is CASSLWRRGGLYEQYF.

The chain joins TRBV7-2 to TRBJ2-1; D gene unclear. CDR3 size: 17 residues. Looked up from germline, CDR1 is SGHTA and CDR2 is FQGNSA. V was clipped by 5 bases and J by 2 bases, with 19 bases between them. CDR3 nucleotide sequence: TGTGCCAGCAGCCTAAGGCTAGGAACCCAGCCCTACAATGAGCAGTTCTTC. This translates into CASSLRLGTQPYNEQFF.

The chain carries TRBV28 and TRBJ2-7; D is unclear. Germline CDR1 reads MDHEN; CDR2 reads SYDVKM. This CDR3 is 14 amino acids long. V lost 6 bases, J lost 6 bases, and 18 bases lay in between. The DNA of the CDR3 is TGTGCCAGCAGCAGACATCCCTTATCCGGCGAGCAGTACTTC. Amino acid sequence: CASSRHPLSGEQYF.

As to this clone: One end of the junction varies from germline; a read error may be responsible. This chain uses TRBV5-6 with TRBJ2-4, with a weak D call TRBD2 (6 bases). The CDR3 contains 16 residues. CDR1 and CDR2 (germline): SGHDT, YYEEEE. CDR3 sequence (DNA): TGTGCCAGCAGCCCCAGGGCCTCACTAGCCAAAAACAGTCAGTACTTC. The encoded protein is CASSPRASLAKNSQYF.

The chain couples TRBV5-4 to TRBJ1-2; the match to TRBD1 covers 9 bases. The germline gives CDR1 SGHNT, CDR2 YYREEE (reference sequence). V shed 4 bases and J 6 bases; nucleotides not matched to a gene: 7. This CDR3 is 14 amino acids long. CDR3 sequence (DNA): TGTGCCAGCAGCCCAACCACAGGGGGCGATGGCTACACCTTC. This encodes CASSPTTGGDGYTF.

The chain couples TRBV6-5 to TRBJ1-2; no clear D. Per germline, CDR1 MNHEY and CDR2 SVGAGI. The V end lost 5 bases, the J end lost 5 bases, and 12 bases lay between the germline ends. This CDR3 region has 13 residues. CDR3 residues: CASSEEARYGYTF. The DNA of the CDR3 is TGTGCCAGCAGTGAAGAAGCCCGGTATGGCTACACCTTC.

This rearrangement joins TRBV29-1 to TRBJ2-2; a possible D gene is TRBD1 (6 bases). Germline V gene lookup returns CDR1 SQVTM and CDR2 ANQGSEA. V gave up 7 bases and J gave up 6 bases, with 18 bases separating them. CDR3 length: 14 amino acids. In DNA, the CDR3 is TGCAGCGCCCTCCCCACAGGGTTAGCCGGGGAGCTGTTTTTT. It specifies CSALPTGLAGELFF.

This rearrangement joins TRBV5-4 to TRBJ2-7; the D gene is possibly TRBD2 (9 bases). Germline V lookup: CDR1 SGHNT, CDR2 YYREEE (reference sequence). Trimming removed 0 bases at V and 2 bases at J, with 18 bases between. The CDR3 runs to 17 residues. DNA for the CDR3: TGTGCCAGCAGCTTGGCCCAGGGGGCGGGAGGGGCCTACGAGCAGTACTTC. Translation gives CASSLAQGAGGAYEQYF.

This clone was seen only once. The V call is TRBV2, the J call TRBJ2-1; D uncertain. V gave up 4 bases and J gave up 8 bases, with 6 bases separating them. The CDR3 contains 11 residues. Germline values: CDR1 SNHLY, CDR2 FYNNEI. The chain's CDR3 is CASSVEYEQFF. For the CDR3, the DNA is TGTGCCAGCAGTGTGGAGTATGAGCAGTTCTTC.

This clone appeared once. The chain uses TRBV13 and TRBJ2-1, with 7 positions matching TRBD2. The CDR3 runs 17 residues. V trimming: 5 bases; J trimming: 6 bases; junction bases outside the gene matches: 16. The germline CDR1 and CDR2 sequences are PRHDT and FYEKMQ (reference sequence). The CDR3 sequence: CASSLGGVGGRGNEQFF. The CDR3 nucleotides are TGTGCCAGCAGCCTCGGTGGGGTTGGCGGGAGAGGCAATGAGCAGTTCTTC.